This TCR beta chain was found in a study of a mutant IDH1 vaccine in newly diagnosed glioma. Study as a whole: Initiation of the vaccine course occurred 4-6 weeks after radiotherapy alone, or alongside temozolomide cycles. In the visit schedule, V12 fell in week 35, while V13 fell in week 47.

This CDR3 is 13 amino acids long. The germline V gene encodes CDR1 SGHRS and CDR2 YFSETQ. V gave up 4 bases and J gave up 3 bases; unmatched junction bases: 4. Time point denoted: week 35, safety follow-up. All doses held 300 ug of mutant IDH1 20-mer peptide, with topical imiquimod. Each donor presented with a new WHO grade 3 or 4 astrocytoma that tested IDH1-mutant and showed ATRX loss. Worth noting for this clone: Antigen specificity is unknown.

The assay was immunoSEQ multiplex PCR, and TCRdb's table has in-frame clones only and misses some. The sample shows about 26,000 clones, around 78% of them seen only once. The rearrangement uses TRBV5-1 and TRBJ2-7; 7 bases agree with TRBD1. This sample comprised PBMCs, obtained from a glioma patient whose treatment included an IDH1 peptide vaccine. The TCR was taken from a man aged 25 to 45 with glioma. CDR3 region: CASSRDRYYEQYF. CDR3 DNA: TGCGCCAGCAGCAGGGACAGATACTACGAGCAGTACTTC.